The clone carrying this T cell receptor (beta chain) counts as medium-sized. For a library built for alpha chains, this beta chain is a stray read; little rests on its size. Time point: sample taken at primary tumor resection. Unsorted tumor, nontumor lung tissue or cryopreserved PBMC supplied the whole RNA. Donors were fewer than 90 untreated early-stage non-small cell lung cancer patients. The CDR3 loop spans 15 amino acids. With 5 bases clipped from V and 1 base from J, the junction kept 5 bases outside the gene matches. In germline, CDR1 is MDHEN, CDR2 SYDVKM. The data stem from a study of spatial heterogeneity in lung cancer. In the study overall: Beta-chain sequences consistently outnumbered alpha-chain sequences in detection. Averaged across combinations, each unique TCR and UMI pairing appeared more than ten times in raw reads, which were uncorrected.

Carried by each TCR cDNA molecule was a unique molecular identifier. TCRdb analysed the 5' RACE reads with MiXCR anew, one entry per CDR3 protein. The sample holds 5,000 or so distinct CDR3 sequences, 15% to 20% seen once. The gene calls are TRBV28 and TRBJ2-5; 9 positions match TRBD2. The sample consisted of normal lung tissue next to the tumor, taken at surgery. The TCR comes from a male donor with early-stage non-small cell lung cancer. The CDR3 bases are TGTGCCAGCAGTCCATATAGCGGGGGCCAAGAGACCCAGTACTTC. It translates to CASSPYSGGQETQYF. The variable domain in full, with the rest retrieved from reference TRBV28 and TRBJ2-5, is DVKVTQSSRYLVKRTGEKVFLECVQDMDHENMFWYRQDPGLGLRLIYFSYDVKMKEKGDIPEGYSVSREKKERFSLILESASTNQTSMYLCASSPYSGGQETQYFGPGTRLLVL.